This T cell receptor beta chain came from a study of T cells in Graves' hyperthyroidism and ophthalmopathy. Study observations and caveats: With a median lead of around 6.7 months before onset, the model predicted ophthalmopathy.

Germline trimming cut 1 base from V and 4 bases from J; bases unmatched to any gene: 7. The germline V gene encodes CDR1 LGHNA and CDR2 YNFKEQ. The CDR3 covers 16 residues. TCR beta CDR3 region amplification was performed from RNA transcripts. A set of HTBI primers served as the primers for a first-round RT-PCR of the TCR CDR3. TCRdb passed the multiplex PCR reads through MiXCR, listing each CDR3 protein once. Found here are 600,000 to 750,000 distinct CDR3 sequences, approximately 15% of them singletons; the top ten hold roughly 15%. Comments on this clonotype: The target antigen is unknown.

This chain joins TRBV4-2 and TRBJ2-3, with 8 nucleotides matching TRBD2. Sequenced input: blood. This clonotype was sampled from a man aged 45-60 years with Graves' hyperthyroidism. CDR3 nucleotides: TGTGCCAGCAGCCAAGGGACCACTAGCGGCGCAGATACGCAGTATTTT. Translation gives CASSQGTTSGADTQYF.